The 2 T cell receptor beta chains in this list originate from one sample, sequenced in a study of Ad26.COV2.S vaccination and SARS-CoV-2 variants. The data were produced by immunoSEQ multiplex PCR, yet TCRdb's version contains in-frame clones alone and is incomplete. Here the sample spans about 350,000 clones, around 90% being singletons. Specimen: peripheral blood, collected after recovery from COVID-19. These receptors were collected from a human donor who had recovered from COVID-19.

This clone has only one observation. The rearrangement links TRBV6-6 to TRBJ1-5, with 7 bases fitting TRBD1. Unmatched junction bases numbered 5, after V lost 8 bases and J lost 4 bases. The CDR3 covers 13 residues. Germline loops: CDR1 MNHNY, CDR2 SVGAGI (reference sequence). The CDR3 region is CASRDSDNQPQHF. CDR3 nucleotide sequence: TGTGCCAGCCGGGACAGCGATAATCAGCCCCAGCATTTT.

The chain has TRBV2 and TRBJ2-1; D not certain. Trimming removed 4 bases from V and 6 bases from J, with 10 bases in between. Germline V CDR1 and CDR2: SNHLY, FYNNEI. The CDR3 is 13 amino acids. The chain's CDR3 is CASSVGYRNEQFF. CDR3 DNA: TGTGCCAGCAGTGTGGGGTACCGCAATGAGCAGTTCTTC.